These 15 T cell receptor beta chains came from one sample sequenced in a study of identical twins. One entry per CDR3 protein, called by TCRdb with MiXCR from the 5' RACE reads. Of about 890,000 distinct CDR3 sequences detected, approximately 13% appear once; the ten largest clones hold about 1.5%. These data are also associated with another study on yellow fever vaccine responses in identical twins.

Sequencing was carried out using PBMCs. The origin of the receptors is a woman aged 18 to 35 in good health.

The V gene is TRBV12-3 or TRBV12-4, the J gene TRBJ1-1, with 10 bases that match TRBD1. There are 20 residues in the CDR3. Trimming cost V 7 bases and J 1 base; bases outside gene matches: 21. This CDR3 reads CASTKGQGLRNHHKNTEAFF. In DNA, the CDR3 is TGTGCCAGCACCAAGGGACAGGGGCTAAGGAATCACCACAAGAACACTGAAGCTTTCTTT.

This clonotype came up a few times. The CDR3: CASSPRVGELFF. The CDR3 region has the DNA TGTGCCAGCAGTCCTCGGGTCGGGGAGCTGTTTTTT. The chain couples TRBV6-1 to TRBJ2-2, with D unresolved. The CDR3 sequence is 12 residues long. Germline CDR1 reads MNHNS; CDR2 reads SASEGT. Deletions cut 5 bases from V and 7 bases from J, with 8 bases between.

This chain connects TRBV7-2 to TRBJ2-3, with 7 nucleotides matching TRBD2. V dropped 6 bases and J dropped 5; count of bases not matched to a gene: 8. The germline CDR1 and CDR2 sequences are SGHTA and FQGNSA. The CDR3 spans 14 residues. The CDR3 DNA reads as TGTGCCAGCAGAAAACAGCGGGAAGGAGATACGCAGTATTTT. This encodes CASRKQREGDTQYF.

The rearrangement joins TRBV12-3 or TRBV12-4 to TRBJ2-2, with unresolved D. With 3 bases removed from V and 5 bases from J, the gap between germline ends came to 19 bases. CDR3 length: 17 amino acids. The CDR3: CASSFSPDLTLTGELFF. The CDR3 DNA follows: TGTGCCAGCAGTTTCTCCCCAGATCTAACCCTAACCGGGGAGCTGTTTTTT.

The genes are TRBV5-1 and TRBJ2-2; D unresolved. The CDR3 has 14 residues. Germline CDR1 reads SGHRS; CDR2 reads YFSETQ. V shed 4 bases and J shed 6 bases, with 13 bases lying between them. The CDR3 region has the DNA TGCGCCAGCAGCAGAGCTGGTAGTGCCGGGGAGCTGTTTTTT. As protein: CASSRAGSAGELFF. The full variable domain, with the rest looked up from reference TRBV5-1 and TRBJ2-2, is KAGVTQTPRYLIKTRGQQVTLSCSPISGHRSVSWYQQTPGQGLQFLFEYFSETQRNKGNFPGRFSGRQFSNSRSEMNVSTLELGDSALYLCASSRAGSAGELFFGEGSRLTVL.

This chain uses TRBV3-1 with TRBJ2-2, with D unclear. This CDR3 comprises 18 residues. Per germline, CDR1 LGHDT and CDR2 YNNKEL (reference sequence). Deletions cut 0 bases from V and 0 bases from J, with 14 bases between. Here the CDR3 reads CASSQDSGQMTNTGELFF. The CDR3 DNA follows: TGTGCCAGCAGCCAAGATAGTGGGCAGATGACGAACACCGGGGAGCTGTTTTTT.

This clonotype occurred many times. This sequence joins TRBV5-1 and TRBJ2-5; TRBD2 matches at 9 bases. The junction had 5 bases not matched to a gene; V was cut back by 0 bases and J by 5 bases. Germline V gene sequence: CDR1 SGHRS, CDR2 YFSETQ. The CDR3 is made up of 15 amino acids. CDR3 nucleotides: TGCGCCAGCAGCTTGGAGCTAGCGGGGAGTGAGACCCAGTACTTC. Translated, it gives CASSLELAGSETQYF.

The rearrangement joins TRBV12-3 or TRBV12-4 to TRBJ2-7; D unclear. The CDR3 contains 13 residues. Trimming took 6 bases from V and 2 from J, leaving 11 bases between them. Written as DNA, the CDR3 is TGTGCCAGCAGGGCAAATCTTGCCTACGAGCAGTACTTC. Encoded protein: CASRANLAYEQYF.

This clonotype was found a few times. The V gene is TRBV9, the J gene TRBJ2-7, with TRBD1 matching over 7 bases. CDR1 and CDR2 from the germline V gene are SGDLS and YYNGEE. V was clipped by 4 bases and J by 4 bases; unmatched bases: 8. The CDR3 spans 14 residues. This CDR3 reads CASSTGTEIYEQYF. The CDR3 DNA sequence: TGTGCCAGCAGCACCGGGACAGAAATATACGAGCAGTACTTC.

The chain combines TRBV6-5 with TRBJ2-2; a weak D match, TRBD2 (7 bases). CDR3 length equals 17 residues. V was clipped by 0 bases and J by 4 bases, with 15 bases between them. Germline assignment: CDR1 MNHEY and CDR2 SVGAGI. CDR3 nucleotide sequence: TGTGCCAGCAGTTACTCTCCGGGGGGCGGTGGCACCGGGGAGCTGTTTTTT. Translated: CASSYSPGGGGTGELFF.

This clonotype came up a few times. The V and J genes are TRBV28 and TRBJ2-1, with 9 bases matching TRBD1. The trim removed 4 bases at V and 7 bases at J, leaving 8 bases unmatched. Looked up from germline, CDR1 is MDHEN and CDR2 is SYDVKM. The CDR3 is 15 amino acids. This CDR3 is CASSWDRDISNEQFF. As DNA, the CDR3 is TGTGCCAGCAGTTGGGACAGGGATATTTCTAATGAGCAGTTCTTC.

This clonotype was counted only a few times. This chain joins TRBV7-9 and TRBJ2-2, with D possibly called TRBD1 or TRBD2 (5 bases each). Trimming cost V 4 bases and J 3 bases, with 12 bases left between them. Germline V lookup: CDR1 SEHNR, CDR2 FQNEAQ (reference sequence). The CDR3 is 15 residues long. The CDR3 loop reads CASSSPGTHTGELFF. The CDR3 DNA sequence: TGTGCCAGCAGCTCCCCGGGGACGCACACCGGGGAGCTGTTTTTT. The full variable domain, its missing parts supplied by reference TRBV7-9 and TRBJ2-2, is DTGVSQNPRHKITKRGQNVTFRCDPISEHNRLYWYRQTLGQGPEFLTYFQNEAQLEKSRLLSDRFSAERPKGSFSTLEIQRTEQGDSAMYLCASSSPGTHTGELFFGEGSRLTVL.

V usage is TRBV5-1 and J usage is TRBJ2-1; D may be TRBD2 (5 bases). The CDR3 extends over 15 amino acids. Between the trimmed V and J ends, which lost 3 bases and 7 bases, there was a span of 17 bases. The V gene's germline CDR1 is SGHRS and CDR2 YFSETQ. In nucleotides, the CDR3 is TGCGCCAGCAGCTCCACTAGGGAGCGACGGAATGAGCAGTTCTTC. This sequence encodes CASSSTRERRNEQFF.

This clonotype is a singleton in its sample. The gene calls are TRBV6-5 and TRBJ1-6; a weak D match, TRBD1 (5 bases). CDR3 length equals 11 residues. Germline CDR1 reads MNHEY; CDR2 reads SVGAGI. V was cut by 7 bases and J by 15 bases, with 13 bases left in between. The CDR3 DNA reads TGTGCCAGCACCAATGGGGCGCTCCTCCACTTT. Protein product: CASTNGALLHF.

Only a few counts were recorded for this clonotype. In DNA, the CDR3 is TGCAGTGCTACCGAACAGATAAATCAGCCCCAGCATTTT. Translated, it gives CSATEQINQPQHF. This sequence joins TRBV20-1 and TRBJ1-5, with D uncertain. The CDR3 is 13 residues long. CDR1 and CDR2 (germline): DFQATT, SNEGSKA (reference sequence). V was shortened by 4 bases and J by 4 bases, with 11 bases between the two germline ends.